This T cell receptor (beta chain) was found in a study of shared clonotypes between healthy human individuals. With 6 bases removed from V and 4 bases from J, the gap between germline ends came to 10 bases. This CDR3 spans 11 amino acids. Germline V gives CDR1 DFQATT, CDR2 SNEGSKA (reference sequence). Every subset's genomic DNA went evenly onto several immunoSEQ plates. Data came from immunoSEQ multiplex PCR; TCRdb stores just in-frame clones and leaves some out. The data hold under 600,000 clones, with about 96% observed a single time. This chain connects TRBV20-1 to TRBJ2-7, with D hard to call. This TCR derives from a woman younger than 45 in good health. Input material: naive CD4+ T cells sorted from blood. Documented subset: CD45RA+ positively selected. DNA of the CDR3: TGCAGTGCCCAGTTAGAATACGAGCAGTACTTC. It codes for CSAQLEYEQYF.